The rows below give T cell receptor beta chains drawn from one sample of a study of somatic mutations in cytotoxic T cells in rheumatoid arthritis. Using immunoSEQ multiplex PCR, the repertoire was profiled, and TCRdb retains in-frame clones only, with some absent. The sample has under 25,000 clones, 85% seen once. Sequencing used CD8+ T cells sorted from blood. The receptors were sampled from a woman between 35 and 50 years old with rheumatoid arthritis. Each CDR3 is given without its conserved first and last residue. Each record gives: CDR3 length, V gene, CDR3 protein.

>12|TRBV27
ASSLSGRLYEQY
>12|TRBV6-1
ATLRDLNTGELF
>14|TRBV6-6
ASSYVTGSLGETQY
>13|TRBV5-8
ASQSVAYLYNEQF
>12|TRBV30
AWSVGQFTDTQY
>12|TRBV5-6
ASSLTGPFNEQF
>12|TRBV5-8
ASSYRTGDYGYT
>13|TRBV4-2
ASSQATSGGYEQY
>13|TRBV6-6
ASSAPQDRRAEAF
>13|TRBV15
ATSRTRVDTGELF
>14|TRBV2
ASSGGALAGSYEQY
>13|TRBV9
ASSVGGVNTDTQY
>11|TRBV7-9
ASSPLMGLEQY
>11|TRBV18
ASSPSNTGELF
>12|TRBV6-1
ASSEGRDRDEQY
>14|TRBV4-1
ASSHRQGEFSYEQY
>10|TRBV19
ASRIGGEPQH
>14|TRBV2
ASTKGQVLANYGYT
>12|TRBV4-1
ASSQVSQGAGYT
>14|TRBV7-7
ASSLLAGATKETQY
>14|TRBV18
ASSATGGLVNEKLF
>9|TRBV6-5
ASKRQGEQY
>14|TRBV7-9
ASSKLSGGPNTEAF
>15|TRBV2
ASRIGIGGGSTDTQY
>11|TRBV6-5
ASSVSRTYEQY
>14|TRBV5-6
ASSPVPGQGRMEQY
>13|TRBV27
ASSRGPTGSYEQY
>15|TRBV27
ASSLSTKLESTDTQY
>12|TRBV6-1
ASIVGAGIYGYT
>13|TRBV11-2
ASSLEGTPGREQY
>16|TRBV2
ASRQPPGQGRVGEKLF
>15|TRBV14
ASSQTSGRSTTDTQY
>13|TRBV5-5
ASSLDGHSPYGYT
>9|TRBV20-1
SAPRDYEQY
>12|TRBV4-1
ASSHRLQDNEQF
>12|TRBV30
AWRGSGASNEQF
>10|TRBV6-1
ASITGNYEQY
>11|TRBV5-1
ASSLQGNTEAF
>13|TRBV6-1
ASSPDRGQNTEAF
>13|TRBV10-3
AISEGPGVNTEAF
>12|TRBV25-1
ASSYAGAPYEQY
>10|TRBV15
ATGGGAYEQY
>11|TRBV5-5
ASSPGQVDEAF
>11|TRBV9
ASSPAGGYEQY
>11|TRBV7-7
ASSLDSTDTQY
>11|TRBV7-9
ASSLVWRAEQY
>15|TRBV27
ASSLVRREGRGGEQY
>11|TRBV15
ASAGGRSYEQY
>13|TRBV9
ASSVGTGALYEQY
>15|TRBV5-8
ASSLGLAGRSYNEQF
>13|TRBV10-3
AISEPTLAVYEQY
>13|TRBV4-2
ASSQGGGRNNEQF
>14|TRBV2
ASSGTGGSLNTEAF
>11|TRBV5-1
ASPPGKWYEQY